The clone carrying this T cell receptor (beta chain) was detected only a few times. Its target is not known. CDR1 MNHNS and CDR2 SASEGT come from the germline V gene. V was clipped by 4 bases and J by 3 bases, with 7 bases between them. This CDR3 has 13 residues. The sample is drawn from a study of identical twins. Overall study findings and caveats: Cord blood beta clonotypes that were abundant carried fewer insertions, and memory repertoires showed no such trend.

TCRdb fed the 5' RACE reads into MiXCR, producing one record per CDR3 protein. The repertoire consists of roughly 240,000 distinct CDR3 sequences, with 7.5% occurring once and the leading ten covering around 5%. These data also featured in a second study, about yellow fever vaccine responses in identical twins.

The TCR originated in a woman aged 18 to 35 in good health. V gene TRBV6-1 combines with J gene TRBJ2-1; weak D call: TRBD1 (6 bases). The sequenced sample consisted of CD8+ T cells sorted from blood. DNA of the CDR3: TGTGCCAGCAGTGGGACAGACTACAATGAGCAGTTCTTC. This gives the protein CASSGTDYNEQFF.